This is a list of T cell receptor beta chains from one sample in a study of OX40 agonist ivuxolimab in advanced cancers. TCRdb keeps only in-frame clones here, not all; method: immunoSEQ multiplex PCR. The sample lists around 80,000 clones; over 70% were seen once. Specimen: CD4+ or CD8+ T cells sorted from blood, collected in a trial of the OX40 agonist ivuxolimab. Source of these receptors: an adult with an advanced solid tumor such as melanoma, head and neck, liver or kidney cancer. CDR3s include the opening cysteine and the closing phenylalanine or tryptophan. The D gene is left open where the match is weak. Rows give clone size only sometimes, using once, few, many, or a class for an expanded clone.

v_call,d_call,clone_size,j_call,cdr3_nt,cdr3_aa
TRBV30,NA,NA,TRBJ1-2,TGTGCCTGGAGTCGTATTCGGGGGCGCTTAGAGTCTAACTATGGCTACACCTTC,CAWSRIRGRLESNYGYTF
TRBV5-1,TRBD1,NA,TRBJ1-4,TGCGCCAGCAGCCCTGGACAGGGTCATGAAAAACTGTTTTTT,CASSPGQGHEKLFF
TRBV29-1,NA,NA,TRBJ1-1,TGCAGCGTTGTGGCAGGAGGGAGGGTCACTGAAGCTTTCTTT,CSVVAGGRVTEAFF
TRBV30,TRBD1,NA,TRBJ2-2,TGTGCCTGGAGTTCAGGGACAGGGTTTTTTACCGGGGAGCTGTTTTTT,CAWSSGTGFFTGELFF
TRBV10-1,TRBD1,NA,TRBJ2-5,TGCGCCAGCAGTTCAGGGGGTTCAGAGACCCAGTACTTC,CASSSGGSETQYF
TRBV5-4,TRBD1,NA,TRBJ1-1,TGTGCCAGCAGCTTGGGGGACAGACACACTGAAGCTTTCTTT,CASSLGDRHTEAFF
TRBV29-1,NA,NA,TRBJ2-7,TGCAGCGTTATGGGGGGGGCCCCCTACGAGCAGTACTTC,CSVMGGAPYEQYF
TRBV7-2,NA,NA,TRBJ2-7,TGTGCCAGCAGCTTAGTGGCAGGGTCTCAGGGCGAGCAGTACTTC,CASSLVAGSQGEQYF
TRBV28,TRBD1,NA,TRBJ1-2,TGTGCCAGCAGTCGGCCGGTGAGGCAGGGGGGTCTTGGCTATGGCTACACCTTC,CASSRPVRQGGLGYGYTF
TRBV9,NA,NA,TRBJ2-1,TGTGCCAGCAGCGCTGGGCGTAGTGAGCAGTTCTTC,CASSAGRSEQFF
TRBV11-2,TRBD2,NA,TRBJ2-1,TGTGCCAGCAGCCGCGGACTAGCGGGAGGGCCAAACCGGTACAATGAGCAGTTCTTC,CASSRGLAGGPNRYNEQFF
TRBV19,NA,NA,TRBJ2-6,TGTGCCAGTAGTAAACACAGCTCTGGGGCCAACGTCCTGACTTTC,CASSKHSSGANVLTF
TRBV4-3,NA,NA,TRBJ1-2,TGCGCCAGCAGCCAAGATTCACAGTACTTCTATGGCTACACCTTC,CASSQDSQYFYGYTF
TRBV19,TRBD2,NA,TRBJ2-3,TGTGCCAGTAGTCTAAAGCGGGGGGCTAGCACAGATACGCAGTATTTT,CASSLKRGASTDTQYF
TRBV10-3,NA,NA,TRBJ2-7,TGTGCCATCGGGGCACCTGGTACGGTATACGAGCAGTACTTC,CAIGAPGTVYEQYF
TRBV6-5,NA,NA,TRBJ1-2,TGTGCCAGCAGTTCCAGGGGTAGTGGCTACACCTTC,CASSSRGSGYTF
TRBV10-2,NA,NA,TRBJ2-2,TGCGCCAGCAGTGAAGGAGCTGCGAACACCGGGGAGCTGTTTTTT,CASSEGAANTGELFF
TRBV29-1,TRBD1,NA,TRBJ2-7,TGCAGCGTGAGGGACAGGGTGGGCACAAGCTACGAGCAGTACTTC,CSVRDRVGTSYEQYF
TRBV18,NA,NA,TRBJ1-3,TGTGCCAGCTCCCCAACGGAGGCAGGGAGAAGAAACACCATATATTTT,CASSPTEAGRRNTIYF
TRBV7-3,NA,NA,TRBJ2-5,TGTGCCAGCAGCTTGGGCGGTGTCAGGGAGACCCAGTACTTC,CASSLGGVRETQYF
TRBV5-1,TRBD1,once,TRBJ2-7,TGCGCCAGCAGCTCCCTGGACAGGGAGACCGAGCAGTACTTC,CASSSLDRETEQYF
TRBV18,TRBD1,NA,TRBJ2-5,TGTGCCAGCTCACCACAGAATCCGGGACAGAGGGGAGCCCAGTACTTC,CASSPQNPGQRGAQYF
TRBV7-9,NA,NA,TRBJ2-1,TGTGCCAGCAGCTTTGTAATCGGCCTAACTTACAATGAGCAGTTCTTC,CASSFVIGLTYNEQFF
TRBV30,TRBD1,NA,TRBJ1-4,TGTGCCGGGGCCAGGACAGGGCTTAGTAGATCGGGTGAAAAACTGTTTTTT,CAGARTGLSRSGEKLFF
TRBV5-1,NA,NA,TRBJ1-1,TGCGCCAGCAGCTTGCAAGGGAACACTGAAGCTTTCTTT,CASSLQGNTEAFF
TRBV30,NA,NA,TRBJ1-5,TGTGCCTGGAGTGTTGGGGGTTTTGAGCCCCAGCATTTT,CAWSVGGFEPQHF
TRBV25-1,NA,NA,TRBJ1-4,TGTGCCAGCAGTGACCTCGGACAGATTAATGAAAAACTGTTTTTT,CASSDLGQINEKLFF
TRBV19,TRBD2,NA,TRBJ2-7,TGTGCCAGTAGTTCCCCCGGGACTAGCTCCTACGAGCAGTACTTC,CASSSPGTSSYEQYF
TRBV2,TRBD1,NA,TRBJ1-4,TGTGCCAGCAGTCAAGACAGGGGGGCAACTAATGAAAAACTGTTTTTT,CASSQDRGATNEKLFF
TRBV4-1,TRBD1,NA,TRBJ1-2,TGCGCCAGCAGCCTTGGGACAGTCAGCGGCGACTATGGCTACACCTTC,CASSLGTVSGDYGYTF
TRBV19,NA,NA,TRBJ1-5,TGTGCCAGTAGTATTTCTCTTCCGGGTCAGCCCCAGCATTTT,CASSISLPGQPQHF
TRBV7-6,TRBD2,few,TRBJ2-7,TGTGCCAGCAGCTTGGGACTAGCCTCCGGGTACGAGCAGTACTTC,CASSLGLASGYEQYF
TRBV5-4,TRBD1,NA,TRBJ2-7,TGTGCCAGCAGCTTTGAGGGGGCCTCCTACGAGCAGTACTTC,CASSFEGASYEQYF
TRBV28,TRBD1,NA,TRBJ1-5,TGTGCCAGCAGTTCTCTTGCTACAGGGGGAAATCAGCCCCAGCATTTT,CASSSLATGGNQPQHF
TRBV11-2,NA,NA,TRBJ1-1,TGTGCCAGCAGCATTGGACGGATGAACACTGAAGCTTTCTTT,CASSIGRMNTEAFF
TRBV5-4,TRBD1,NA,TRBJ2-3,TGTGCCAGCAGCGTGGGACAGGGAGGACAAGGTACGCAGTATTTT,CASSVGQGGQGTQYF
TRBV6-1,TRBD1,NA,TRBJ1-1,TGTGCCAGCAGTGAGGGACAGCCCAAGAACACTGAAGCTTTCTTT,CASSEGQPKNTEAFF
TRBV18,TRBD1,NA,TRBJ1-1,TGTGCCAGCTCACCGACAGGGATGAACACTGAAGCTTTCTTT,CASSPTGMNTEAFF
TRBV9,NA,NA,TRBJ1-4,TGTGCCAGCAGCGTAGTCGCCGGTCCTCCGATGGAAAAACTGTTTTTT,CASSVVAGPPMEKLFF
TRBV30,TRBD1,NA,TRBJ1-2,TGTGCCTGGAGTGCCCGACAGGGCAACAGCTATGGCTACACCTTC,CAWSARQGNSYGYTF
TRBV9,NA,NA,TRBJ1-4,TGTGCCAGCAGCGTGGAAACAACTAATGAAAAACTGTTTTTT,CASSVETTNEKLFF
TRBV19,TRBD1,NA,TRBJ1-1,TGTGCCAGTAGCCGCTTAAAACAGGGGAGTACTGAAGCTTTCTTT,CASSRLKQGSTEAFF